Each of the 6 T cell receptor beta chains below was sequenced from the same sample in a study of preoperative IRX-2 immunotherapy in early breast cancer (dated by TCRdb to about 2019). The sample's treatment or condition label, decoded: preoperative locoregional IRX-2 cytokine immunotherapy. Library generation was performed with the immunoSEQ multiplex PCR assay. The immuneACCESS repertoire file appears here via TCRdb, limited to in-frame rearrangements. These files lack a portion of the clones; in checked studies, under half of the deficit traces to unresolved V genes, and the cause of the others is not known. Within this sample are 20,000 to 25,000 clones, with approximately 95% of them counted one time only. 15% to 20% of the sample is held by the ten biggest clonotypes. The starting material was tumor tissue, obtained after IRX-2 immunotherapy. Every receptor here comes from a human donor with breast cancer.

This rearrangement joins TRBV12-1 to TRBJ1-6; TRBD1 is the table's D call, not checked against the DNA. TRBV12-1 is described as a pseudogene. The CDR3 is made up of 18 amino acids. The CDR3 coding sequence is TGTGCCAGCAGCTTTGCGGACAGGGGGCCGGACCATAATTCACCTCTCCACTTT. Residues: CASSFADRGPDHNSPLHF.

The chain uses TRBV30 and TRBJ1-1; D unresolved. CDR3 length: 13 amino acids. Per germline, CDR1 GTSNPN and CDR2 SVGIG (reference sequence). Trimming left V 0 bases short and J 4 bases short, with 9 bases between. CDR3 residues: CAWSVQTATEAFF. CDR3 sequence (DNA): TGTGCCTGGAGTGTACAAACAGCCACTGAAGCTTTCTTT.

The chain couples TRBV27 to TRBJ1-1; D possibly corresponds to TRBD1 (5 bases). Germline V lookup: CDR1 MNHEY, CDR2 SMNVEV (reference sequence). This CDR3 region has 15 residues. The ends were cut back, 5 bases at V and 1 base at J, with 14 bases in the middle. CDR3 residues: CASSEWDGKNTEAFF. The CDR3 DNA follows: TGTGCCAGCAGTGAATGGGACGGGAAGAACACTGAAGCTTTCTTT.

This chain connects TRBV4-3 to TRBJ2-4, with D maybe TRBD2 (6 bases). The germline V gene has CDR1 LGHNA and CDR2 YSLEER. Trimming removed 4 bases at V and 0 bases at J, with 19 bases between. The CDR3 length is 18 residues. The CDR3 spells CASSRDLGGGLAKNIQYF. Written as DNA, the CDR3 is TGCGCCAGCAGCCGGGATCTGGGGGGAGGACTAGCCAAAAACATTCAGTACTTC.

This chain uses TRBV2 with TRBJ2-2; D gene ambiguous. V lost 6 bases to trimming and J lost 6 bases, with 11 bases between them. Germline-derived CDR1 and CDR2 are SNHLY and FYNNEI. The CDR3 is made up of 13 amino acids. CDR3 sequence: CASRWRRPGELFF. CDR3 nucleotides: TGTGCCAGCAGGTGGCGGCGACCCGGGGAGCTGTTTTTT.

The chain joins TRBV5-1 to TRBJ2-7, with 7 nucleotides matching TRBD1. This CDR3 comprises 16 residues. Germline CDR1 and CDR2: SGHRS and YFSETQ. The V and J ends lost 4 bases and 3 bases, in that order; junction bases with no gene match: 13. For the CDR3, the DNA is TGCGCCAGCAGCCTCGGACAGGCCACCCCCTACTACGAGCAGTACTTC. This gives the protein CASSLGQATPYYEQYF.